These 21 T cell receptor beta chains were sequenced from one sample in a study of shared clonotypes between healthy human individuals. Generated by immunoSEQ multiplex PCR, the TCRdb table keeps only in-frame clones and is missing some. The sample has about 2.3 million clones, 85% to 95% seen once. Sample: naive CD4+ T cells from PBMCs. Subset described: CD45RA+ positively selected. These receptor sequences come from a man between 18 and 35 years old in good health. Some clones in this sample may be carry-over from other donors' samples.

The rearrangement links TRBV6-1 to TRBJ1-3, with D unresolved. Trimming removed 3 bases at V and 0 bases at J, with 6 bases between. The germline CDR1 and CDR2 sequences are MNHNS and SASEGT. The CDR3 runs to 14 residues. This CDR3 reads CASSDPHSGNTIYF. DNA for the CDR3: TGTGCCAGCAGTGATCCGCACTCTGGAAACACCATATATTTT.

This clone was observed a handful of times. The chain is built from TRBV7-9 and TRBJ1-3; D remains ambiguous. This CDR3 comprises 14 residues. V was trimmed by 1 base and J by 0 bases, leaving 4 bases between them. Germline V gene sequence: CDR1 SEHNR, CDR2 FQNEAQ (reference sequence). The CDR3 DNA reads as TGTGCCAGCAGCTTAGACTACTCTGGAAACACCATATATTTT. Its protein product is CASSLDYSGNTIYF.

The chain uses TRBV11-3 and TRBJ2-3; possible D gene TRBD2, 5 bases. With 1 base removed from V and 4 bases from J, the gap between germline ends came to 15 bases. Germline values: CDR1 SGHNT, CDR2 YENEEA. The CDR3 consists of 16 residues. The CDR3 DNA sequence: TGTGCCAGCAGCTTAGCCGGACTGAAGAAGGCAGATACGCAGTATTTT. Translating it yields CASSLAGLKKADTQYF.

J is TRBJ1-1 and V is TRBV5-1; maybe TRBD1 (6 bases). The germline V gene has CDR1 SGHRS and CDR2 YFSETQ. The CDR3 spans 15 residues. The V end was cut by 0 bases, the J end by 2 bases, with 11 bases between. CDR3 in DNA: TGCGCCAGCAGCTTGGAATCCAGGGGTAACACTGAAGCTTTCTTT. This translates into CASSLESRGNTEAFF. The entire variable domain, with the rest obtained from reference TRBV5-1 and TRBJ1-1, is as follows: KAGVTQTPRYLIKTRGQQVTLSCSPISGHRSVSWYQQTPGQGLQFLFEYFSETQRNKGNFPGRFSGRQFSNSRSEMNVSTLELGDSALYLCASSLESRGNTEAFFGQGTRLTVV.

V is TRBV27 and J is TRBJ2-1, with D perhaps TRBD2 (6 bases). CDR3 length: 15 amino acids. The germline V and J ends were trimmed by 4 bases and 0 bases, with 10 bases remaining between them. Looked up from germline, CDR1 is MNHEY and CDR2 is SMNVEV (reference sequence). The CDR3 is CASSWRASSYNEQFF. The CDR3 DNA follows: TGTGCCAGCAGTTGGAGGGCCAGCTCCTACAATGAGCAGTTCTTC.

The rearrangement uses TRBV11-1 and TRBJ2-2; 8 nucleotides agree with TRBD1. Looked up from germline, CDR1 is SGHAT and CDR2 is FQDESV (reference sequence). V lost 5 bases to trimming and J lost 5 bases; unmatched junction nucleotides: 4. The CDR3 totals 14 residues. In DNA form, the CDR3 reads TGTGCCAGCAGCGCAACAGGGGGTACCGGGGAGCTGTTTTTT. Translating it yields CASSATGGTGELFF.

The chain links TRBV7-9 to TRBJ1-4; 7 bases fit TRBD1. CDR1 SEHNR and CDR2 FQNEAQ come from the germline V gene (reference sequence). V shed 5 bases, J shed 5 bases, and the junction held 8 bases outside the gene matches. This CDR3 has 15 amino acids. CDR3 DNA: TGTGCCAGCAGCCCCAGGGGGTCGGGCAATGAAAAACTGTTTTTT. This gives the protein CASSPRGSGNEKLFF.

The chain couples TRBV10-3 to TRBJ1-2; 7 bases are shared with TRBD1. The CDR3 has 16 residues. V lost 6 bases, J lost 3 bases, and 13 bases stayed unmatched. Per the germline V gene, CDR1 is ENHRY and CDR2 is SYGVKD. CDR3 sequence: CAISPTTRQGDYGYTF. DNA for the CDR3: TGTGCCATCAGCCCAACCACACGACAGGGTGACTATGGCTACACCTTC.

This clone was counted only a few times. The gene calls are TRBV28 and TRBJ1-5, with D unclear. This CDR3 is 14 amino acids long. V lost 1 base and J lost 5, with 9 bases in between. The germline V gene has CDR1 MDHEN and CDR2 SYDVKM. The CDR3 nucleotides are TGTGCCAGCAGTTTATTAGTTCGGGATCAGCCCCAGCATTTT. Amino acids: CASSLLVRDQPQHF.

V and J are TRBV5-1 and TRBJ2-1, with D uncertain. V shed 4 bases and J shed 6 bases, with 17 bases lying between them. This CDR3 comprises 15 residues. The germline V gene has CDR1 SGHRS and CDR2 YFSETQ. CDR3 loop: CASSLDQLGSNEQFF. The DNA for the CDR3 is TGCGCCAGCAGCCTGGACCAGTTGGGAAGCAATGAGCAGTTCTTC. Full variable domain (rest looked up from reference TRBV5-1 and TRBJ2-1): KAGVTQTPRYLIKTRGQQVTLSCSPISGHRSVSWYQQTPGQGLQFLFEYFSETQRNKGNFPGRFSGRQFSNSRSEMNVSTLELGDSALYLCASSLDQLGSNEQFFGPGTRLTVL.

This clone is a singleton in its sample. This sequence joins TRBV27 and TRBJ2-7, with D possibly being TRBD2 (5 bases). The CDR3 length is 15 residues. Germline V gene data show CDR1 as MNHEY and CDR2 as SMNVEV (reference sequence). Trimming cost V 5 bases and J 2 bases, with 16 bases left between them. This CDR3 is CASSRLIRGTYEQYF. The DNA for the CDR3 is TGTGCCAGCAGTAGACTTATCCGGGGTACCTACGAGCAGTACTTC.

The chain carries TRBV7-9 and TRBJ1-1, with 9 bases that match TRBD1. Germline values: CDR1 SEHNR, CDR2 FQNEAQ (reference sequence). The CDR3 is made up of 15 amino acids. V gave up 5 bases and J gave up 5 bases; unmatched junction bases: 9. CDR3 DNA: TGTGCCAGCAGCCCCCGGGGACAGGGAATAACTGAAGCTTTCTTT. Residues: CASSPRGQGITEAFF.

The rearrangement links TRBV9 to TRBJ2-5; D uncertain. V lost 4 bases, J lost 4 bases, and 11 bases lay in between. The CDR3 contains 13 residues. Germline CDR1 and CDR2: SGDLS and YYNGEE. CDR3 region: CASSRIGRETQYF. CDR3 in DNA: TGTGCCAGCAGCCGAATCGGGCGAGAGACCCAGTACTTC.

The chain combines TRBV27 with TRBJ2-1; weak D call: TRBD2 (5 bases). V shed 6 bases and J shed 9 bases, with 9 bases lying between them. In germline, CDR1 is MNHEY, CDR2 SMNVEV (reference sequence). The CDR3 consists of 11 residues. In nucleotides, the CDR3 is TGTGCCAGCAGAATACGGGGTGAGCAGTTCTTC. It is translated as CASRIRGEQFF.

The chain is built from TRBV4-3 and TRBJ2-7; TRBD1 might be the D (6 bases). The CDR3 is 15 residues long. Germline values: CDR1 LGHNA, CDR2 YSLEER. V lost 0 bases and J lost 2, with 11 bases in between. Here the CDR3 reads CASSQDQGWAYEQYF. CDR3 DNA: TGCGCCAGCAGCCAAGACCAGGGGTGGGCCTACGAGCAGTACTTC.

The chain couples TRBV6-6 to TRBJ1-1; D is perhaps TRBD1 (6 bases). Per the germline V gene, CDR1 is MNHNY and CDR2 is SVGAGI (reference sequence). The CDR3 is made up of 14 amino acids. Trimming took 6 bases from V and 0 from J, leaving 11 bases between them. CDR3: CASSGTTMNTEAFF. For the CDR3, the DNA is TGTGCCAGCAGCGGGACAACGATGAACACTGAAGCTTTCTTT.

This sequence joins TRBV5-8 and TRBJ2-6; D uncertain. Germline CDR1 is SGHTS and CDR2 is YDEGEE. The CDR3 spans 14 residues. V dropped 1 base and J dropped 0 bases, with 2 bases sitting between them. Here the CDR3 DNA reads TGTGCCAGCAGCTTGATCTCTGGGGCCAACGTCCTGACTTTC. This translates into CASSLISGANVLTF.

A note on this clone: Other DNA variants within this sample encode the same CDR3. The V call is TRBV4-1, the J call TRBJ1-5, with a tentative D call TRBD1 (5 bases). There are 15 residues in the CDR3. Germline V gene sequence: CDR1 MGHRA, CDR2 YSYEKL. V gave up 1 base and J gave up 0 bases, with 7 bases separating them. The CDR3: CASSQGQYSNQPQHF. The CDR3 DNA sequence: TGCGCCAGCAGCCAAGGACAGTATAGCAATCAGCCCCAGCATTTT.

The chain links TRBV29-1 to TRBJ2-1; 7 bases fit TRBD2. This CDR3 contains 13 residues. V lost 8 bases and J lost 4; bases outside the gene matches: 8. Germline CDR1 and CDR2: SQVTM and ANQGSEA. CDR3 DNA sequence: TGCAGCTCCCGGGGAGGGTTTTACAATGAGCAGTTCTTC. This encodes CSSRGGFYNEQFF.

This clone was counted once. The chain is built from TRBV5-1 and TRBJ2-1; D remains ambiguous. The germline V gene encodes CDR1 SGHRS and CDR2 YFSETQ. The CDR3 sequence is 13 residues long. V lost 1 base, J lost 8 bases, and 10 bases lay in between. The CDR3 loop reads CASSLSSLYEQFF. The CDR3 DNA sequence: TGCGCCAGCAGCTTGAGTTCTCTTTATGAGCAGTTCTTC.

The gene calls are TRBV25-1 and TRBJ1-2; TRBD1 agrees at 7 bases. Per germline, CDR1 MGHDK and CDR2 SYGVNS. Unmatched junction bases numbered 3, after V lost 4 bases and J lost 4 bases. There are 13 residues in the CDR3. CDR3 in amino acids: CASSVGTAYGYTF. The CDR3, as DNA: TGTGCCAGCAGTGTAGGGACAGCCTATGGCTACACCTTC.